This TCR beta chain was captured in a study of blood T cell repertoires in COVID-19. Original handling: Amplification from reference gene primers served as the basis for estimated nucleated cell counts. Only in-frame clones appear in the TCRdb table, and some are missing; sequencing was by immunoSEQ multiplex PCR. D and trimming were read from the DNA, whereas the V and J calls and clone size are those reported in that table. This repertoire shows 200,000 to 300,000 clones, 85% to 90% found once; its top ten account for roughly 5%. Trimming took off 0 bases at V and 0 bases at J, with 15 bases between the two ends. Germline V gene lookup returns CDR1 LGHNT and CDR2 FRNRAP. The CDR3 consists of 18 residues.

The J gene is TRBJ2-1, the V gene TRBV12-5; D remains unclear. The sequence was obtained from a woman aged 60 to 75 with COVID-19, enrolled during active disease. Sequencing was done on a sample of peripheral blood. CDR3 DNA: TGTGCTAGTGGTTTGGTACGAGGTAGCACCGCCTCCTACAATGAGCAGTTCTTC. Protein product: CASGLVRGSTASYNEQFF.